This T cell receptor (beta chain) was identified during a study of monozygotic twins with cystic fibrosis. Worth noting for this clone: Antigen unknown.

Study outcomes and limitations: Age, concordance and disease severity did not associate with shared CDR3 numbers. Median Simpson clonality of 0.0095 suggested naive T cells predominated.

Libraries were prepared by immunoSEQ multiplex PCR; TCRdb keeps only in-frame clonotypes and omits some of them. The sample yields 20,000 to 30,000 clones, 90% seen once. Input material: blood. This sequence was found in a girl aged 2-10 years with cystic fibrosis.

In nucleotides, the CDR3 is TGTGCCAGCAGCCATATTGACAGGGGAAAATACGAGCAGTACTTC. This sequence encodes CASSHIDRGKYEQYF. The J gene is TRBJ2-7, the V gene TRBV14, with 8 bases identical to TRBD1. From germline, CDR1 is SGHDN and CDR2 FVKESK. The CDR3 has 15 residues. Trimming at V came to 3 bases and at J to 4 bases, leaving 8 bases not matched to a gene.